These T cell receptor beta chains were read from a single sample in a study of radiotherapy plus CTLA-4 blockade in lung cancer. Sequencing used immunoSEQ multiplex PCR; TCRdb keeps in-frame clones, though not all of them. The sample shows about 100,000 clones, approximately 83% of them seen only once. This specimen consisted of peripheral blood, obtained from a patient treated with radiotherapy plus ipilimumab. The receptors were sampled from a human donor with non-small cell lung cancer who had stable disease on radiotherapy plus ipilimumab. Each CDR3 is given with its conserved first and last residue. A D gene is named only where the DNA matches it firmly. The listing skips clone size in some rows; elsewhere it reads once, few, many or a size class.

abundance	d_gene	v_gene	j_gene	len	CDR3aa	CDR3nt
-	-	TRBV6-5	TRBJ2-7	16	CASSFDSSGPSYEQYF	TGTGCCAGCAGTTTTGATAGTAGCGGTCCCTCCTACGAGCAGTACTTC
-	-	TRBV18	TRBJ1-6	13	CASSQGRLSPLHF	TGTGCCAGCTCCCAGGGGCGGCTTTCACCCCTCCACTTT
few	-	TRBV5-5	TRBJ1-5	16	CASSTVGGRGNQPQHF	TGTGCCAGCAGCACCGTCGGGGGTAGAGGCAATCAGCCCCAGCATTTT
-	TRBD1	TRBV2	TRBJ1-2	13	CASSDQGDYGYTF	TGTGCCAGCAGTGATCAGGGGGACTATGGCTACACCTTC
-	TRBD2	TRBV5-8	TRBJ2-7	16	CASSLFSGRARYEQYF	TGTGCCAGCAGCTTGTTTTCCGGGAGGGCGCGATACGAGCAGTACTTC
-	TRBD1	TRBV7-6	TRBJ1-1	16	CASSLGVGQVNTEAFF	TGTGCCAGCAGCTTAGGCGTGGGACAGGTGAACACTGAAGCTTTCTTT
-	TRBD2	TRBV10-3	TRBJ2-7	17	CAISDPGLAGGTYEQYF	TGTGCCATCAGTGATCCGGGACTAGCGGGAGGAACATACGAGCAGTACTTC
-	TRBD1	TRBV15	TRBJ2-2	17	CATSSQQGARNTGELFF	TGTGCCACCAGCAGTCAACAGGGGGCGCGGAACACCGGGGAGCTGTTTTTT
-	-	TRBV19	TRBJ1-6	14	CASSPPRNNSPLHF	TGTGCCAGTAGTCCGCCAAGGAATAATTCACCCCTCCACTTT
-	-	TRBV28	TRBJ1-4	13	CASSSYSGEKLFF	TGTGCCAGCAGTTCCTATTCTGGTGAAAAACTGTTTTTT
-	-	TRBV28	TRBJ2-7	14	CASSLGGGGYEQYF	TGTGCCAGCAGTCTGGGGGGAGGGGGTTACGAGCAGTACTTC
-	TRBD2	TRBV19	TRBJ2-7	13	CASSRGGIYEQYF	TGTGCCAGTAGTAGGGGGGGGATCTACGAGCAGTACTTC
-	-	TRBV7-2	TRBJ2-7	16	CASSPTRGTSTYEQYF	TGTGCCAGCAGCCCTACGCGAGGGACTTCTACCTACGAGCAGTACTTC
-	-	TRBV10-3	TRBJ2-3	12	CAISGLGDTQYF	TGTGCCATCAGTGGATTAGGGGATACGCAGTATTTT
once	TRBD2	TRBV5-8	TRBJ2-1	16	CASSLGRGVPGDEQFF	TGTGCCAGCAGCTTAGGACGGGGGGTCCCCGGGGATGAGCAGTTCTTC
-	-	TRBV19	TRBJ1-1	18	CASSNSGFRVTGNTEAFF	TGTGCCAGTAGCAATTCAGGGTTTCGGGTGACTGGGAACACTGAAGCTTTCTTT
once	TRBD1	TRBV7-6	TRBJ2-1	16	CASSYTPDRALNEQFF	TGTGCCAGCAGCTATACACCGGACAGGGCATTGAATGAGCAGTTCTTC
-	-	TRBV6-1	TRBJ2-6	14	CASTVLSGANVLTF	TGTGCCAGCACAGTCCTCTCTGGGGCCAACGTCCTGACTTTC
-	-	TRBV19	TRBJ2-7	12	CASRSGAYEQYF	TGTGCCAGTAGAAGTGGAGCCTACGAGCAGTACTTC
-	TRBD1	TRBV6-5	TRBJ1-1	14	CASSIDRGQAEAFF	TGTGCCAGCAGTATCGACAGGGGGCAGGCTGAAGCTTTCTTT
-	-	TRBV19	TRBJ1-1	14	CASSIDWSVVEAFF	TGTGCCAGTAGTATAGATTGGTCAGTAGTTGAAGCTTTCTTT
-	-	TRBV27	TRBJ1-5	14	CASSLLGWGRPQHF	TGTGCCAGCAGTTTACTGGGGTGGGGCAGGCCCCAGCATTTT
-	-	TRBV6-6	TRBJ1-5	14	CASSPQGSNQPQHF	TGTGCCAGCAGTCCACAGGGAAGCAATCAGCCCCAGCATTTT
-	-	TRBV29-1	TRBJ2-3	13	CSVWGDGTDTQYF	TGCAGCGTTTGGGGAGACGGCACAGATACGCAGTATTTT